The 7 T cell receptor beta chains presented below share a single source sample, sequenced in a study of shared clonotypes between healthy human individuals. Profiled with immunoSEQ multiplex PCR; TCRdb holds only in-frame clones, not every one. This table has roughly 1,600,000 clones, 98% appearing once. Sequenced sample: naive CD4+ T cells sorted from blood. Specified subset: CD45RA+ positively selected. All receptors derive from a man younger than 40 in good health.

The chain has TRBV19 and TRBJ2-3; TRBD2 is a possible D gene (6 bases). Looked up from germline, CDR1 is LNHDA and CDR2 is SQIVND (reference sequence). Deletions cut 3 bases from V and 3 bases from J, with 10 bases between. The CDR3 runs to 14 residues. The CDR3 bases are TGTGCCAGTAGTATGGACCGGGGGACAGATACGCAGTATTTT. Translating it yields CASSMDRGTDTQYF.

The chain is built from TRBV7-3 and TRBJ2-4, with 9 bases fitting TRBD1. The length of the CDR3 is 15 residues. The ends lost 5 bases at V and 6 bases at J; junction bases unmatched: 8. Germline V CDR1 and CDR2: SGHTA, FQGTGA. CDR3 sequence reads: CASSVDLGQGNIQYF. The CDR3 nucleotides are TGTGCCAGCAGCGTAGACCTGGGACAGGGAAACATTCAGTACTTC.

This chain joins TRBV5-1 and TRBJ2-4; unclear D gene. V gave up 2 bases and J gave up 0 bases, with 6 bases separating them. Germline-derived CDR1 and CDR2 are SGHRS and YFSETQ. CDR3 length: 14 amino acids. The DNA for the CDR3 is TGCGCCAGCAGCTTTAGTTTAGCCAAAAACATTCAGTACTTC. Amino acid sequence: CASSFSLAKNIQYF.

As regards this clone: At one boundary the junction diverges from the germline segment, which might be a read error. The V gene is TRBV18, the J gene TRBJ2-3, with 8 bases aligning to TRBD1. Looked up from germline, CDR1 is KGHSH and CDR2 is LQKENI. This CDR3 is built from 15 residues. The CDR3 coding sequence is TGTGCCAGCTCTCCACAGGACAGGGACACAGATACGCAGTATTTT. This codes for CASSPQDRDTDTQYF.

Of note for this clone: Other nucleotide sequences in the sample specify the same CDR3. The chain has TRBV5-4 and TRBJ2-7; 12 nucleotides line up with TRBD2. CDR3 size: 15 residues. Losses at the gene ends were 4 bases for V and 5 bases for J; bases not matched to a gene: 7. Germline V gene sequence: CDR1 SGHNT, CDR2 YYREEE (reference sequence). The CDR3 spells CASSGGTSGSHEQYF. In DNA, the CDR3 is TGTGCCAGCAGCGGAGGGACTAGCGGGTCCCACGAGCAGTACTTC.

The chain is built from TRBV30 and TRBJ1-1, with D unresolved. Trimming stripped 6 bases from V and 0 bases from J, with 5 bases between. The CDR3 runs to 11 residues. Germline CDR1 reads GTSNPN; CDR2 reads SVGIG (reference sequence). CDR3 region: CACTMNTEAFF. The CDR3 DNA sequence: TGTGCCTGTACGATGAACACTGAAGCTTTCTTT.

The rearrangement joins TRBV28 to TRBJ2-5; D is undetermined. Trimming removed 8 bases from V and 5 bases from J, with 12 bases in between. The CDR3 sequence is 12 residues long. Germline CDR1 and CDR2: MDHEN and SYDVKM. The CDR3 here is CASGWFGETQYF. The DNA for the CDR3 is TGTGCCAGCGGTTGGTTTGGGGAGACCCAGTACTTC.